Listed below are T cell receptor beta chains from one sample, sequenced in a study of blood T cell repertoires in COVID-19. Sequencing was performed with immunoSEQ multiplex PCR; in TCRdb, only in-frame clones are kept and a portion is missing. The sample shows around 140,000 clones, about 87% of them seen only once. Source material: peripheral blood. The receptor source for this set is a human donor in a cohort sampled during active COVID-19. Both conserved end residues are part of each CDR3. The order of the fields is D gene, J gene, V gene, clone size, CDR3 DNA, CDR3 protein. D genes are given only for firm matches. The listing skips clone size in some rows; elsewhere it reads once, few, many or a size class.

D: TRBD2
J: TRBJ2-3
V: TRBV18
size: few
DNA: TGTGCCAGCTCACCACGGGCTAGCGGGACAACAGATACGCAGTATTTT
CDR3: CASSPRASGTTDTQYF

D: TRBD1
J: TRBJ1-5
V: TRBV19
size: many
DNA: TGTGCCAGTAGTATCCCGGGACAGCCATATAGCAATCAGCCCCAGCATTTT
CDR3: CASSIPGQPYSNQPQHF

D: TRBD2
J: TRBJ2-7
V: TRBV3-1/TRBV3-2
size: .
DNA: TGTGCCAGCAGCCAAGCGGGGGGCTCCTACGAGCAGTACTTC
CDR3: CASSQAGGSYEQYF

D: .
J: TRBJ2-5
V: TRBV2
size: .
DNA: TGTGCCAGCAGCCCGACTAGGGAAGAGACCCAGTACTTC
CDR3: CASSPTREETQYF

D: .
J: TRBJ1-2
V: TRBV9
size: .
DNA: TGTGCCAGCAGCCCTAACCGGACACCGACTAACTATGGCTACACCTTC
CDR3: CASSPNRTPTNYGYTF

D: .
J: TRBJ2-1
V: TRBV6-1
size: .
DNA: TGTGCCAGCAGTGAACGGGGGATCTCCTACAATGAGCAGTTCTTC
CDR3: CASSERGISYNEQFF

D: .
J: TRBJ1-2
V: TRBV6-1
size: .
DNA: TGTGCCAGCAGTGAGATAGGGAGTGATGGCTACACCTTC
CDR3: CASSEIGSDGYTF

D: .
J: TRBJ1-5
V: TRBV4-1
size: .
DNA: TGCGCCAGCAGCCATCTGGGGGCCCGGCCCCAGCATTTT
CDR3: CASSHLGARPQHF

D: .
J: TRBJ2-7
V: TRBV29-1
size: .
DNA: TGCAGCGCCGTCGACAAAGCCTACGAGCAGTACTTC
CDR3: CSAVDKAYEQYF

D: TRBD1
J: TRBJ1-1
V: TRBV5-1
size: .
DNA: TGCGCCAGCAGCTCGGGAACGACAGGGTCCACTGAAGCTTTCTTT
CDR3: CASSSGTTGSTEAFF

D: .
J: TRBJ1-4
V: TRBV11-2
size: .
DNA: TGTGCCAGCAGCCCCTTTCCAGGGAGGGATAATGAAAAACTGTTTTTT
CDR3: CASSPFPGRDNEKLFF

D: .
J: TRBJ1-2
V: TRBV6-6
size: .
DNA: TGTGCCAGCAGTTACTTGAACGAGGGATCATATGGCTACACCTTC
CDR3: CASSYLNEGSYGYTF

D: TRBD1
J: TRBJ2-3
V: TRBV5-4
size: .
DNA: TGTGCCAGCAGCGGGACAGGGCGGTTGGCAGATACGCAGTATTTT
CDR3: CASSGTGRLADTQYF

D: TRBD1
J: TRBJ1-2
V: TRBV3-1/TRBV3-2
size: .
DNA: TGTGCCAGCAGCCAACCGGGACAGCGAATCTATGGCTACACCTTC
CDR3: CASSQPGQRIYGYTF

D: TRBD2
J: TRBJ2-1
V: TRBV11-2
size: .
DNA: TGTGCCAGCAGCCAATCCAGCGGGGCAGACTACAATGAGCAGTTCTTC
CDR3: CASSQSSGADYNEQFF

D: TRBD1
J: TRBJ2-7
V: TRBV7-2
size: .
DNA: TGTGCCAGCAGCCCAAGACAGGGGGGCTACGAGCAGTACTTC
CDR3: CASSPRQGGYEQYF

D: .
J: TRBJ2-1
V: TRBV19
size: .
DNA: TGTGCCAGTAGTCGCCGGGCCTACAATGAGCAGTTCTTC
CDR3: CASSRRAYNEQFF